This T cell receptor (beta chain) stems from a study of cytomegalovirus exposure and HLA in healthy donors. Notes on the study in general: Overall, approximately 150 TCR beta chains were annotated as cytomegalovirus-associated. In a later analysis, specific HLA alleles were associated with 15,000 to 20,000 TCR beta sequences at a 0.05 false discovery rate. DRB1 showed the most TCR associations and HLA-C the fewest in a later analysis, as rates varied by HLA locus. Per a prior analysis, the majority of TCR beta V segments were productive roughly 90% or roughly 30% of the time.

A multiplex PCR was run with 60 Vbeta primers and 13 Jbeta primers. TCRdb's table, derived via immunoSEQ multiplex PCR, lists solely in-frame clones and lacks some. The sample records 100,000 or so clones, roughly three quarters being singletons. This CDR3 comprises 14 residues. In the case of this clone: Antigen unknown.

Sequences were obtained from PBMCs. The clonotype comes from a man between 35 and 55 years old in good health and CMV-seronegative. The rearrangement joins TRBV21-1 to TRBJ2-5; the DNA was not used to check the table's D call, TRBD1. TRBV21-1 is a listed pseudogene. This chain's CDR3 is CASPDRGPQETQYF. CDR3 nucleotides: TGTGCCAGCCCTGACAGGGGGCCTCAAGAGACCCAGTACTTC.